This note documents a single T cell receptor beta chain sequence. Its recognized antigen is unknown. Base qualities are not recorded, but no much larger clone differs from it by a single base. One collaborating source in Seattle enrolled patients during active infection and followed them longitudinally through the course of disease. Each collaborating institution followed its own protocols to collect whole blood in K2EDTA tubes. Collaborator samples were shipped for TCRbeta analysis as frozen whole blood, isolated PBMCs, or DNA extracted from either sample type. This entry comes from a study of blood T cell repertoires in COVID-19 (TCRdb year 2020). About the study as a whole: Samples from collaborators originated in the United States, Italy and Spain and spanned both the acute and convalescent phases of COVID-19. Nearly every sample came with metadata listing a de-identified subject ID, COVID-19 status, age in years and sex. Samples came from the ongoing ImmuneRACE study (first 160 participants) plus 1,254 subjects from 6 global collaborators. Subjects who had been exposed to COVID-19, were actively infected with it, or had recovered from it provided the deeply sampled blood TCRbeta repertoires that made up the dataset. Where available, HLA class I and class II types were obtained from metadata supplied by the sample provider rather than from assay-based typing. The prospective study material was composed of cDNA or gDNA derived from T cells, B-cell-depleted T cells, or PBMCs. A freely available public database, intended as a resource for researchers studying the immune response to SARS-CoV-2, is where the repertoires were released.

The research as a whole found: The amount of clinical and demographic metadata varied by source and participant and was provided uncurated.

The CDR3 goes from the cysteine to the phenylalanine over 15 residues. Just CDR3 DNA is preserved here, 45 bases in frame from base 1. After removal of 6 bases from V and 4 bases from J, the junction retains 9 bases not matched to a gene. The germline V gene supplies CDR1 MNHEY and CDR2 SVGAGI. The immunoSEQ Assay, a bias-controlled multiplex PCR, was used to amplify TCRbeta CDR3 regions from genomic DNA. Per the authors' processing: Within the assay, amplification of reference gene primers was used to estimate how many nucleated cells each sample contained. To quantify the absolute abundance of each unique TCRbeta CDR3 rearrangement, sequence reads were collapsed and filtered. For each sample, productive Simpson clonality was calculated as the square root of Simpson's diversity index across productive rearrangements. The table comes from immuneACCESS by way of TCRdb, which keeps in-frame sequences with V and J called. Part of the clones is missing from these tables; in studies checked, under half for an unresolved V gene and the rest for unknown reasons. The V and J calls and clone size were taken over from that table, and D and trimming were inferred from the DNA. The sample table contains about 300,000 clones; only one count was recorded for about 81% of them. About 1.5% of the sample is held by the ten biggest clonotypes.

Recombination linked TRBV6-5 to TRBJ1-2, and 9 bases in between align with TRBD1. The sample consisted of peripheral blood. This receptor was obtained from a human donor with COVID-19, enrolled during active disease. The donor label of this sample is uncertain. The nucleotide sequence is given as TGTGCCAGCAGCCCCTCGGGACAGGGTTTCTATGGCTACACCTTC. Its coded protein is CASSPSGQGFYGYTF.